This TCR beta chain was captured in a study of T-cell reconstitution after alpha-beta-depleted transplantation in children. Unique molecular identifiers featured in how the TCRbeta library was prepared. TCRdb analysed the PCR reads with MiXCR anew, one entry per CDR3 protein. The table shows about 500,000 distinct CDR3 sequences, with less than 35% occurring only once. Germline V CDR1 and CDR2: SQVTM, ANQGSEA. V was clipped by 6 bases and J by 6 bases; unmatched bases: 13. The length of the CDR3 is 14 residues. The TCR comes from a human donor who donated a stem cell graft to a child with aplastic anemia. Sample: PBMCs from the stem cell graft donor, taken from the stem cell graft. The chain couples TRBV29-1 to TRBJ1-2; TRBD1 matches at 7 bases. Written as DNA, the CDR3 is TGCAGCGTGACGCAGGGGGGATCTGCGGATGGCTACACCTTC. Encoded protein: CSVTQGGSADGYTF. Full variable domain (missing parts from reference TRBV29-1 and TRBJ1-2): SAVISQKPSRDICQRGTSLTIQCQVDSQVTMMFWYRQQPGQSLTLIATANQGSEATYESGFVIDKFPISRPNLTFSTLTVSNMSPEDSSIYLCSVTQGGSADGYTFGSGTRLTVV.